Reported below is one T cell receptor beta chain. The data originate from a study of cytomegalovirus exposure and HLA in healthy donors. This PCR relied on a set of 60 Vbeta primers and 13 Jbeta primers. Clones were read by immunoSEQ multiplex PCR, and TCRdb kept only the in-frame ones, dropping some. The table records approximately 130,000 clones, about 80% of them present only once. Material for sequencing was PBMCs. This clonotype was obtained from a woman aged 40 to 55 in good health and CMV-seronegative.

CDR3 in DNA: TGTGCCAGCAGCCCAGGACAGCTAAGCTCCTACGAGCAGTACTTC. It encodes CASSPGQLSSYEQYF. The chain joins TRBV7-6 to TRBJ2-7, with D possibly being TRBD1 (6 bases). This CDR3 is 15 amino acids long. Per germline, CDR1 SGHVS and CDR2 FNYEAQ. Trimming took 5 bases from V and 0 from J, leaving 14 bases between them.